This entry concerns a single T cell receptor beta chain. This record belongs to a study of blood T cell repertoires in COVID-19. Participant-reported clinical history was the basis for cohort assignment. Within 2 weeks before study entry, exposed participants met a COVID-19 case. Germline CDR1 SEHNR, CDR2 FQNEAQ (reference sequence). With V trimmed by 5 bases and J by 3 bases, 4 bases remained unmatched. The CDR3 totals 15 residues. Authors' processing steps: Estimated nucleated cell counts came from reference gene primer amplification. TCRdb's copy holds only in-frame clones and misses some; the assay was immunoSEQ multiplex PCR. V, J and clone size reflect that table, while D and trimming were determined from the DNA. The repertoire consists of roughly 430,000 clones, with approximately 90% occurring once and the leading ten covering 1.4% to 1.5%.

Sequenced material: PBMCs or T cells enriched from blood (not recorded which). This rearrangement joins TRBV7-9 to TRBJ1-4, with 9 bases that match TRBD1. This sequence was found in a woman between 18 and 29 years old who had been exposed to COVID-19. The CDR3 region has the DNA TGTGCCAGCAGCCGAGGACAGGGGCCTAATGAAAAACTGTTTTTT. It is translated as CASSRGQGPNEKLFF. Full variable domain (remainder filled in from reference TRBV7-9 and TRBJ1-4): DTGVSQNPRHKITKRGQNVTFRCDPISEHNRLYWYRQTLGQGPEFLTYFQNEAQLEKSRLLSDRFSAERPKGSFSTLEIQRTEQGDSAMYLCASSRGQGPNEKLFFGSGTQLSVL.